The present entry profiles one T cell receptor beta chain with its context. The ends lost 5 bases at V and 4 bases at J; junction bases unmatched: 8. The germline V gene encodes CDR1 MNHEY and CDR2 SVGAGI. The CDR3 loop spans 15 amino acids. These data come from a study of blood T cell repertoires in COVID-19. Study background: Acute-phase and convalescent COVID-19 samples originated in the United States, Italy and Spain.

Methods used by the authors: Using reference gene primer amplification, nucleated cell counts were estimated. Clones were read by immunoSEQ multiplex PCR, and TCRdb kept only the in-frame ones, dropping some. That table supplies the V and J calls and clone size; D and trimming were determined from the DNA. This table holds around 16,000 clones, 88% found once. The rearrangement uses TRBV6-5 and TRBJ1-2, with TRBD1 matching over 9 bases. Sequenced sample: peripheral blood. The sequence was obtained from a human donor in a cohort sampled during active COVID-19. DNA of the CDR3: TGTGCCAGCAGTCAACCGGGACAGGGATCCTATGGCTACACCTTC. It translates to CASSQPGQGSYGYTF.